This T cell receptor (beta chain) was captured in a study of T cell repertoires in cytomegalovirus infection. Study observations and caveats: Dominating the ex vivo response were TCR beta clonotypes that were CMV-specific and HLA-C-restricted.

TCRdb re-derived calls from the reads in MiXCR, one entry per CDR3 protein. The sample consists of nearly 700,000 distinct CDR3 sequences, around 35% of them appearing once. CDR3 length: 14 amino acids. V gave up 0 bases and J gave up 14 bases, with 17 bases separating them. The germline gives CDR1 MNHEY, CDR2 SMNVEV (reference sequence). On this clonotype: What it binds is not known.

Source: cultured PBMCs, taken from culture after CMV antigen stimulation. This receptor was identified in a human donor in good health (CMV status not recorded). Some clones in this sample may be carry-over from other donors' samples. V is TRBV27 and J is TRBJ2-1; D may be TRBD1 (6 bases). CDR3 nucleotide sequence: TGTGCCAGCAGTTTATCCTCTTCCGTGAGGGACAAGTTCTTC. Its translation is CASSLSSSVRDKFF.